Sequencing of this T cell receptor beta chain was carried out in a study of cytomegalovirus exposure and HLA in healthy donors. The study, taken as a whole, reports: Presence/absence analyses rested on an assumption that sequencing depth was roughly uniform across donors.

This clone was observed a single time. What it binds is unknown. Germline V gene lookup returns CDR1 MNHNS and CDR2 SASEGT. The ends were cut back, 5 bases at V and 2 bases at J, with 13 bases in the middle. The CDR3 contains 14 residues. The PCR employed 60 Vbeta primers together with 13 Jbeta primers. Clones were sequenced by immunoSEQ multiplex PCR, and TCRdb holds only the in-frame ones, with some missing. The data contain roughly 300,000 clones, roughly 88% of them seen just once; the ten biggest clones take up 3.5% to 4.5%. This chain connects TRBV6-1 to TRBJ2-7, with TRBD1 as a possible D gene (5 bases). The sequence derives from a man aged 35-49 years in good health and CMV-seropositive. Sequencing was performed on PBMCs. DNA of the CDR3: TGTGCCAGCAGTCCAGGACAAGGTGCCTACGAGCAGTACTTC. As protein: CASSPGQGAYEQYF.